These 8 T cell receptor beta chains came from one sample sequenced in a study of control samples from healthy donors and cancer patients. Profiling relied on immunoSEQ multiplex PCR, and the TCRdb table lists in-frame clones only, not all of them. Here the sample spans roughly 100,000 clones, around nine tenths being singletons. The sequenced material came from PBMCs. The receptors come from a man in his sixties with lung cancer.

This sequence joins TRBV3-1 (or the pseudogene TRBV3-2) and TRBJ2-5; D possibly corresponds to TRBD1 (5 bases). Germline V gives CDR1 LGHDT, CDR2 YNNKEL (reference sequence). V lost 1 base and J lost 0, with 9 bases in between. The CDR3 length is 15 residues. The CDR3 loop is CASSQGQTNQETQYF. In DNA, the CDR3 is TGTGCCAGCAGCCAAGGACAGACCAACCAAGAGACCCAGTACTTC.

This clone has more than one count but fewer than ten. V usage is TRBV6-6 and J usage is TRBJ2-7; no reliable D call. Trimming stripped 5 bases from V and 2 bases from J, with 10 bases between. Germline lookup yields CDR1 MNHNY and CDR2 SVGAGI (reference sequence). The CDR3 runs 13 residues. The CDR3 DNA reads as TGTGCCAGCAGTGACCGAGGAGCCTACGAGCAGTACTTC. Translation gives CASSDRGAYEQYF.

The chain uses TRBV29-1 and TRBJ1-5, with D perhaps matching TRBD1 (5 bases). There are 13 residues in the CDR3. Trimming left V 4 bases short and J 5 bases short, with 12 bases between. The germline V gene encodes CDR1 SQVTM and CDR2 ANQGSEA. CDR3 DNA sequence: TGCAGCGTTGGTGCAGGGTTGGATCAGCCCCAGCATTTT. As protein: CSVGAGLDQPQHF.

Here the CDR3 reads CASSLDGGWQYF. The CDR3 coding sequence is TGTGCCAGCAGCTTAGATGGGGGATGGCAGTACTTC. This chain connects TRBV11-2 to TRBJ2-7, with D tentatively TRBD1 or TRBD2 (5 bases each). Trimming cost V 0 bases and J 9 bases, with 9 bases left between them. Looked up from germline, CDR1 is SGHAT and CDR2 is FQNNGV. This CDR3 is 12 amino acids long. Full variable domain (missing parts from reference TRBV11-2 and TRBJ2-7): EAGVAQSPRYKIIEKRQSVAFWCNPISGHATLYWYQQILGQGPKLLIQFQNNGVVDDSQLPKDRFSAERLKGVDSTLKIQPAKLEDSAVYLCASSLDGGWQYFGPGTRLTVT.

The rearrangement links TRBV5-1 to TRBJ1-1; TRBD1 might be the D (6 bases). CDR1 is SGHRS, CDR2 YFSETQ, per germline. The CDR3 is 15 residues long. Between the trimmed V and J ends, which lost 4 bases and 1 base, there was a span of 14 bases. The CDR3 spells CASSPLTGWNTEAFF. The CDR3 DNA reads TGCGCCAGCAGCCCACTCACAGGGTGGAACACTGAAGCTTTCTTT.

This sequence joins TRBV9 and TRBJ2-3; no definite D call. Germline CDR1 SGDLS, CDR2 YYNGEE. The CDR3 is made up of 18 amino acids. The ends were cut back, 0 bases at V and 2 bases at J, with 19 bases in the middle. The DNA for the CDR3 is TGTGCCAGCAGCGTAGCTGAGAGTAATAGTGCGTTCACAGATACGCAGTATTTT. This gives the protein CASSVAESNSAFTDTQYF.

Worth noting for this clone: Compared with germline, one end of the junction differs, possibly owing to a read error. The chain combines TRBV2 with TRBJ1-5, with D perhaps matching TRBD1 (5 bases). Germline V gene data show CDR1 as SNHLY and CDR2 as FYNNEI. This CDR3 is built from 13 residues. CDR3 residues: CASTLGVGQSQHF. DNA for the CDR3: TGTGCCAGCACTTTGGGGGTAGGTCAGTCCCAGCATTTT. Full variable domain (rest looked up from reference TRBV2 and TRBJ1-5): EPEVTQTPSHQVTQMGQEVILRCVPISNHLYFYWYRQILGQKVEFLVSFYNNEISEKSEIFDDQFSVERPDGSNFTLKIRSTKLEDSAMYFCASTLGVGQSQHFGDGTRLSIL.

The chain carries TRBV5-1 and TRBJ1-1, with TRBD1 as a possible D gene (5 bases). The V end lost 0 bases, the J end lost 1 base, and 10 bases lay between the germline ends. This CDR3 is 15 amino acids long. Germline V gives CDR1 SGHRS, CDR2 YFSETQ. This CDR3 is CASSLGGPTNTEAFF. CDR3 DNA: TGCGCCAGCAGCTTGGGGGGCCCCACGAACACTGAAGCTTTCTTT.